Each of the 6 T cell receptor beta chains below was sequenced from the same sample in a study of identifying expanded T cells in peripheral blood. This table comes from immunoSEQ multiplex PCR, and its TCRdb copy is limited to in-frame clones, with some not included. Among more than 75,000 clones, around nine tenths were seen once, and the ten largest hold about 4.2%. Source material: blood. Every receptor here comes from a person between 18 and 69 years old in good health.

The V and J genes are TRBV2 and TRBJ1-5; D unresolved. The CDR3 sequence is 15 residues long. Germline V gene lookup returns CDR1 SNHLY and CDR2 FYNNEI. The ends were cut back, 2 bases at V and 0 bases at J, with 8 bases in the middle. CDR3 sequence (DNA): TGTGCCAGCAGTGAACTGAGCTATAGCAATCAGCCCCAGCATTTT. This codes for CASSELSYSNQPQHF.

This sequence joins TRBV5-6 and TRBJ2-1; TRBD1 agrees at 10 bases. Trimming at V came to 3 bases and at J to 0 bases, leaving 6 bases not matched to a gene. CDR3 length: 17 amino acids. Per germline, CDR1 SGHDT and CDR2 YYEEEE. The CDR3 loop is CASSSLTGGVSYNEQFF. In DNA form, the CDR3 reads TGTGCCAGCAGCTCCTTGACAGGGGGCGTCTCCTACAATGAGCAGTTCTTC.

This clone has a single count. This chain joins TRBV30 and TRBJ1-5; D ambiguous. There are 14 residues in the CDR3. Trimming left V 0 bases short and J 7 bases short, with 13 bases between. Germline lookup yields CDR1 GTSNPN and CDR2 SVGIG (reference sequence). In nucleotides, the CDR3 is TGTGCCTGGAGTGTAGACCCCGCCGAACAGCCCCAGCATTTT. Translated, it gives CAWSVDPAEQPQHF. The variable domain in full, completed from reference TRBV30 and TRBJ1-5, reads SQTIHQWPATLVQPVGSPLSLECTVEGTSNPNLYWYRQAAGRGLQLLFYSVGIGQISSEVPQNLSASRPQDRQFILSSKKLLLSDSGFYLCAWSVDPAEQPQHFGDGTRLSIL.

The rearrangement links TRBV30 to TRBJ2-5; a weak D match, TRBD1 (5 bases). This CDR3 has 13 amino acids. CDR1 is GTSNPN and CDR2 is SVGIG in the germline V gene (reference sequence). V dropped 1 base and J dropped 2 bases, with 8 bases sitting between them. In DNA form, the CDR3 reads TGTGCCTGGAGTGGTCCAGGGCAAGAGACCCAGTACTTC. Its translation: CAWSGPGQETQYF.

This chain joins TRBV28 and TRBJ1-3; the D is unclear. Germline lookup yields CDR1 MDHEN and CDR2 SYDVKM. V was shortened by 6 bases and J by 4 bases, with 7 bases between the two germline ends. The CDR3 length is 12 residues. The CDR3 sequence: CASSLKGNTIYF. Here the CDR3 DNA reads TGTGCCAGCAGCCTAAAAGGAAACACCATATATTTT.

V usage is TRBV2 and J usage is TRBJ2-7, with 7 bases matching TRBD1. J gave up 4 bases and V 7 bases, and 16 bases lay outside the gene matches. The CDR3 is 16 amino acids. Per the germline V gene, CDR1 is SNHLY and CDR2 is FYNNEI. DNA for the CDR3: TGTGCCAGCATAAAAGGGGGCGGTACGCCTCTTTACGAGCAGTACTTC. Amino acids: CASIKGGGTPLYEQYF.